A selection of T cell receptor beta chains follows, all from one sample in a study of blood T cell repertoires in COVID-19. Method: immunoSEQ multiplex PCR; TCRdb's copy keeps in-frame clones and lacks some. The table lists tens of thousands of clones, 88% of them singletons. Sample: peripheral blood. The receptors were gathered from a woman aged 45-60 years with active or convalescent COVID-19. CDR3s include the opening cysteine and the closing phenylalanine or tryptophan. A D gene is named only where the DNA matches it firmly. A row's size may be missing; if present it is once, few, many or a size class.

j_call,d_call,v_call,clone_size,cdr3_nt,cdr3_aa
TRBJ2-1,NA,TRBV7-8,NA,TGTGCCAGCAGCTTTAGACTAGACAACCGCGATGAGCAGTTCTTC,CASSFRLDNRDEQFF
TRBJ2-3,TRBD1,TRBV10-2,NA,TGCGCCAGCAGTGAGCTGCAGGGGGAGCTCGATACGCAGTATTTT,CASSELQGELDTQYF
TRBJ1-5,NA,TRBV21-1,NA,TGTGCCAGCAGCAAAATGAGAGGCAATCAGCCCCAGCATTTT,CASSKMRGNQPQHF
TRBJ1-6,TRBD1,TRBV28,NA,TGTGCCAGCAGTCCTACGAACGGACAGGGTACTTCACCCCTCCACTTT,CASSPTNGQGTSPLHF
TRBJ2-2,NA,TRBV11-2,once,TGTGCCAGCAGCTTAGTTCCGACCGGGGAGCTGTTTTTT,CASSLVPTGELFF
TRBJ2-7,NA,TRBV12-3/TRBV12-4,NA,TGTGCCAGCAGTTTATTAGATCGATACGAGCAGTACTTC,CASSLLDRYEQYF
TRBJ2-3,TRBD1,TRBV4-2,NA,TGTGCCAGCAGCCAAGATAGAACAGGGGGCTCAGATACGCAGTATTTT,CASSQDRTGGSDTQYF
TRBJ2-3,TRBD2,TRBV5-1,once,TGCGCCAGCACCCTCGGGACTAGCTTTGATACGCAGTATTTT,CASTLGTSFDTQYF
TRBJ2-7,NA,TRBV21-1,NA,TGTGCCAGCAGCCAGACAGATTTATACGAGCAGTACTTC,CASSQTDLYEQYF
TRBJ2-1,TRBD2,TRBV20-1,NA,TGCAGTGCTAGTCGGACTAGCGGGTTCCAGTTCTTC,CSASRTSGFQFF